The clone carrying this TCR beta chain has a handful of counts. Antigen unknown. The V and J ends lost 6 bases and 0 bases respectively, with 13 bases between them. The V gene's germline CDR1 is SGHKS and CDR2 YYEKEE (reference sequence). The CDR3 spans 16 residues. These data are taken from a study of identical twins. Study results and caveats: Fewer insertions characterized abundant cord blood beta clonotypes, whereas memory repertoires showed none. Model-predicted out-of-frame TCR alpha sharing fell below observed values in monozygotic twins. Alpha sequences out of frame and shared by twins had excess low generation probability.

MiXCR, applied by TCRdb to the 5' RACE reads, yields one record per CDR3 protein. The sample includes around 570,000 distinct CDR3 sequences, roughly 9.5% of them seen just once. Another study also made use of these data, one on yellow fever vaccine responses in identical twins.

The genes are TRBV5-5 and TRBJ1-6; D gene uncertain. The sequenced material came from PBMCs. The sequence was collected from a woman aged 18-35 years in good health. CDR3 DNA sequence: TGTGCCAGCACCCCCAGGAGTAGCTCCTATAATTCACCCCTCCACTTT. This gives the protein CASTPRSSSYNSPLHF.